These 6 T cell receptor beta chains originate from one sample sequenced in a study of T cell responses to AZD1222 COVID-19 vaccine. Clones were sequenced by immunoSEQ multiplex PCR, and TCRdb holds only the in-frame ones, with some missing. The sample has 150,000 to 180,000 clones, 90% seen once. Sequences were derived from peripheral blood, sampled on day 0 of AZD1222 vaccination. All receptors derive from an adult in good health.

CDR3 sequence reads: CASSGRGLNEQYF. The CDR3 DNA sequence: TGTGCCAGCAGCGGTCGGGGTCTCAACGAGCAGTACTTC. The V call is TRBV7-9, the J call TRBJ2-7, with D perhaps TRBD2 (5 bases). Germline loops: CDR1 SEHNR, CDR2 FQNEAQ (reference sequence). Trimming stripped 5 bases from V and 5 bases from J, with 13 bases between. The CDR3 is 13 amino acids.

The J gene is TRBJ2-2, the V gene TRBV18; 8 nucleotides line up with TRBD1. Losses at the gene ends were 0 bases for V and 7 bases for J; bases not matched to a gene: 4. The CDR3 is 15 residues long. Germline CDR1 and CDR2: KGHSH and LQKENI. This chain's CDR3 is CASSPPGQVGGELFF. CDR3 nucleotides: TGTGCCAGCTCACCACCGGGACAGGTCGGCGGGGAGCTGTTTTTT.

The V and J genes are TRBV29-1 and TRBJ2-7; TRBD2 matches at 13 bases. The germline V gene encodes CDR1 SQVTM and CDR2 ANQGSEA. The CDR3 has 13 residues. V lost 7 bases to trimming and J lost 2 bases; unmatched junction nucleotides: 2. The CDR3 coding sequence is TGCAGCGCCGGGACTAGCGGGACCTACGAGCAGTACTTC. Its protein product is CSAGTSGTYEQYF.

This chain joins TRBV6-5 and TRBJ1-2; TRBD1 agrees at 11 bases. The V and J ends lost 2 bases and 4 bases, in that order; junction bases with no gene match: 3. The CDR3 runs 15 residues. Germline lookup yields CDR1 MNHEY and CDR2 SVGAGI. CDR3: CASSYGTGGGYGYTF. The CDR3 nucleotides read TGTGCCAGCAGTTACGGGACAGGGGGGGGCTATGGCTACACCTTC.

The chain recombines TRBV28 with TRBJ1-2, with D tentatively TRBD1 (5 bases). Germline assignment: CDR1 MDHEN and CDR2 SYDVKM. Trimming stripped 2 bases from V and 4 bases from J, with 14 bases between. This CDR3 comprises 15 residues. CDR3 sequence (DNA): TGTGCCAGCAGTTTAGCCCCGGGGACGGGCTATGGCTACACCTTC. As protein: CASSLAPGTGYGYTF.

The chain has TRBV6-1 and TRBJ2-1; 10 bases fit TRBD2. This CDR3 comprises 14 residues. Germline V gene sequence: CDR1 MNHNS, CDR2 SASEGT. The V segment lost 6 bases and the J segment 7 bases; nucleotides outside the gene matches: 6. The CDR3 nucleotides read TGTGCCAGCAGACCAGCGGGAGGGTTTAATGAGCAGTTCTTC. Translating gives CASRPAGGFNEQFF.